The rows below give T cell receptor beta chains drawn from one sample of a study of T cell responses to AZD1222 COVID-19 vaccine. Here immunoSEQ multiplex PCR was the method, and the copy in TCRdb shows in-frame clones only, minus some. This sample has fewer than 150,000 clones, with about 88% found just once. Sequencing used peripheral blood, obtained on day 0 of AZD1222 vaccination. The source of these receptors is an adult in good health. Both conserved end residues are part of each CDR3. The order of the fields is clone size, J gene, D gene, V gene, CDR3 protein, CDR3 DNA. D genes are given only for firm matches. A clone size is listed for some rows: how often the clone was seen (once, few, many), or a class if it is expanded.

>.|TRBJ1-1|.|TRBV30
CAWSAREFTEAFF
TGTGCCTGGAGTGCCAGGGAGTTCACTGAAGCTTTCTTT
>.|TRBJ1-2|.|TRBV27
CASSRRGYPTGGYTF
TGTGCCAGCAGCCGCAGGGGATACCCCACTGGGGGCTACACCTTC
>.|TRBJ1-6|.|TRBV3-1/TRBV3-2
CASSQVMGTNSPLHF
TGTGCCAGCAGCCAAGTTATGGGGACGAATTCACCCCTCCACTTT
>.|TRBJ1-2|.|TRBV27
CASSPVGFGRDRYGYTF
TGTGCCAGCAGTCCCGTGGGGTTTGGCAGGGACCGCTATGGCTACACCTTC
>.|TRBJ2-6|.|TRBV6-4
CASSDSISSGANVLTF
TGTGCCAGCAGTGACTCGATTTCCTCTGGGGCCAACGTCCTGACTTTC
>.|TRBJ2-5|TRBD2|TRBV5-4
CASSLYREAPGTQYF
TGTGCCAGCAGCTTGTACCGGGAGGCCCCTGGGACCCAGTACTTC
>.|TRBJ2-1|TRBD2|TRBV11-3
CASSLGSGNYNEQFF
TGTGCCAGCAGCTTAGGGAGCGGGAACTACAATGAGCAGTTCTTC
>.|TRBJ1-5|.|TRBV15
CATSRGGDESAAQHF
TGTGCCACCAGCAGAGGGGGGGACGAGAGCGCGGCCCAGCATTTT
>.|TRBJ1-1|TRBD1|TRBV12-3/TRBV12-4
CASRKTGTEAFF
TGTGCCAGCAGGAAGACAGGGACTGAAGCTTTCTTT
>.|TRBJ2-1|.|TRBV3-1/TRBV3-2
CASSQDRREFYNEQFF
TGTGCCAGCAGCCAGGACAGACGCGAATTCTACAATGAGCAGTTCTTC
>.|TRBJ1-2|.|TRBV5-1
CASSLRGDYGYTF
TGCGCCAGCAGCTTACGGGGGGACTATGGCTACACCTTC
>.|TRBJ1-3|.|TRBV30
CACPDGNSGNTIYF
TGTGCCTGCCCGGACGGAAACTCTGGAAACACCATATATTTT
>.|TRBJ1-6|.|TRBV28
CASSSVQGFYNSPLHF
TGTGCCAGCAGTTCGGTACAGGGATTCTATAATTCACCCCTCCACTTT
>.|TRBJ1-1|.|TRBV6-1
CASSEAGTNTEAFF
TGTGCCAGCAGTGAAGCGGGGACGAACACTGAAGCTTTCTTT
>.|TRBJ2-5|TRBD1|TRBV5-4
CASSVGQGQETQYF
TGTGCCAGCAGCGTAGGACAGGGACAAGAGACCCAGTACTTC
>.|TRBJ2-1|TRBD2|TRBV11-2
CASSPWTSSSYNEQFF
TGTGCCAGCAGCCCGTGGACTAGCTCCTCCTACAATGAGCAGTTCTTC
>few|TRBJ2-1|.|TRBV3-1/TRBV3-2
CASSPPKARSEQFF
TGTGCCAGCAGCCCACCGAAGGCCAGGTCGGAGCAGTTCTTC
>.|TRBJ2-7|TRBD2|TRBV30
CAWSVLAGTYTYEQYF
TGTGCCTGGAGTGTACTAGCGGGGACATACACCTACGAGCAGTACTTC
>.|TRBJ2-7|.|TRBV5-1
CASSWGSDEQYF
TGCGCCAGCAGCTGGGGTTCGGACGAGCAGTACTTC
>.|TRBJ2-7|TRBD2|TRBV7-9
CASSFSQRGEQYF
TGTGCCAGCAGTTTCTCCCAGCGGGGAGAGCAGTACTTC
>.|TRBJ1-4|TRBD1|TRBV5-4
CASSLGLRTGEKLFF
TGTGCCAGCAGCTTGGGCCTGAGGACAGGGGAAAAACTGTTTTTT
>.|TRBJ1-5|.|TRBV5-5
CASSLYINSNQPQHF
TGTGCCAGCAGCTTGTATATTAATAGCAATCAGCCCCAGCATTTT
>once|TRBJ1-2|.|TRBV6-2/TRBV6-3
CASSYNAPGSHRRYTF
TGTGCCAGCAGTTACAACGCTCCCGGGTCCCACCGTCGCTACACCTTC
>.|TRBJ1-2|TRBD1|TRBV5-1
CASSLGGQGLSGYTF
TGCGCCAGCAGCTTGGGGGGACAGGGGCTCTCTGGCTACACCTTC